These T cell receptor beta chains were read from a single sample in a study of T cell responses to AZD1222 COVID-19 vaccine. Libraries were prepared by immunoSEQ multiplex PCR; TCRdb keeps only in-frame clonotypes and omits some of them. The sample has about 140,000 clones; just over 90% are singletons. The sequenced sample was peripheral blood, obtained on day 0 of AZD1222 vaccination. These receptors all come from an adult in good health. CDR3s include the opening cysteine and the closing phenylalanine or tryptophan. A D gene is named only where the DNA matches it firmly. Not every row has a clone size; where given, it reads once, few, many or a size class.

CASSRGRQGIDQPQHF	TGTGCCAGCTCCCGGGGGAGGCAGGGGATAGATCAGCCCCAGCATTTT	NA	NA	TRBV18	TRBJ1-5
CASSDTGRDREFGLYGYTF	TGTGCCAGCAGTGACACGGGCCGGGACAGGGAATTTGGACTATATGGCTACACCTTC	NA	TRBD1	TRBV6-4	TRBJ1-2
CASSTGGEKLFF	TGTGCCAGCAGCACTGGAGGTGAAAAACTGTTTTTT	NA	NA	TRBV12-3/TRBV12-4	TRBJ1-4
CASVRGGTDTQYF	TGTGCCAGCGTTCGGGGGGGGACAGATACGCAGTATTTT	NA	TRBD2	TRBV3-1/TRBV3-2	TRBJ2-3
CASSDGTSGNEQFF	TGTGCCAGCAGTGACGGGACTAGCGGGAATGAGCAGTTCTTC	many	TRBD2	TRBV6-4	TRBJ2-1
CASRILAGAYNEQFF	TGTGCCAGCAGAATACTAGCGGGGGCCTACAATGAGCAGTTCTTC	NA	TRBD2	TRBV27	TRBJ2-1
CASSSQTNTEAFF	TGCGCCAGCAGCTCGCAAACGAACACTGAAGCTTTCTTT	NA	NA	TRBV5-1	TRBJ1-1
CASSLVIGGANVLTF	TGTGCCAGCAGCTTAGTAATTGGTGGGGCCAACGTCCTGACTTTC	once	NA	TRBV7-2	TRBJ2-6
CASSAPGTTLTGELFF	TGTGCCAGCAGCGCCCCCGGGACCACTCTCACCGGGGAGCTGTTTTTT	NA	NA	TRBV9	TRBJ2-2
CASKQGGTDTQYF	TGTGCCAGTAAACAGGGGGGCACAGATACGCAGTATTTT	NA	TRBD1	TRBV19	TRBJ2-3
CATAPGPSSGANVLTF	TGTGCCACCGCCCCGGGACCGAGTTCTGGGGCCAACGTCCTGACTTTC	NA	NA	TRBV19	TRBJ2-6
CASRGQAFMNTEAFF	TGTGCCAGCAGGGGACAGGCATTTATGAACACTGAAGCTTTCTTT	NA	TRBD1	TRBV6-1	TRBJ1-1
CASSVDRNDGYTF	TGTGCCAGCAGCGTAGACAGGAATGATGGCTACACCTTC	NA	NA	TRBV9	TRBJ1-2
CASRGLYHLSNQPQHF	TGTGCCAGTAGAGGTCTCTATCACCTTAGCAATCAGCCCCAGCATTTT	NA	NA	TRBV19	TRBJ1-5
CAWSPVRDTQYF	TGTGCCTGGTCGCCGGTGCGGGATACGCAGTATTTT	once	NA	TRBV30	TRBJ2-3
CASSLAGGRAYEQYF	TGTGCCAGCAGCTTAGCGGGGGGGCGCGCCTACGAGCAGTACTTC	NA	NA	TRBV7-9	TRBJ2-7
CATAGQGGEKLFF	TGTGCCACCGCGGGACAGGGGGGGGAAAAACTGTTTTTT	NA	TRBD1	TRBV10-3	TRBJ1-4
CASSYSMSAGETQYF	TGTGCCAGCAGTTACTCGATGTCCGCCGGGGAGACCCAGTACTTC	NA	NA	TRBV6-5	TRBJ2-5
CASSLGLRTRVEQFF	TGTGCCAGCAGCTTAGGCCTGAGGACCCGGGTTGAGCAGTTCTTC	few	NA	TRBV13	TRBJ2-1
CAWSLGLSNQPQHF	TGTGCCTGGAGTCTTGGGCTTAGCAATCAGCCCCAGCATTTT	NA	NA	TRBV30	TRBJ1-5
CASYAGGNYGYTF	TGTGCCAGCTACGCAGGGGGTAACTATGGCTACACCTTC	NA	TRBD1	TRBV6-5	TRBJ1-2
CASSPNRGPMNTEAFF	TGTGCCAGTAGCCCCAACAGGGGGCCTATGAACACTGAAGCTTTCTTT	NA	TRBD1	TRBV19	TRBJ1-1
CASSLEEGELAYEQYF	TGTGCCAGCAGCCTAGAGGAGGGGGAATTAGCTTACGAGCAGTACTTC	NA	NA	TRBV7-6	TRBJ2-7
CASSLFGARGYTF	TGTGCCAGCAGCTTATTTGGGGCGAGGGGCTACACCTTC	NA	NA	TRBV13	TRBJ1-2
CASSPERGVNTEAFF	TGTGCCAGCTCACCGGAGAGAGGTGTGAACACTGAAGCTTTCTTT	NA	NA	TRBV18	TRBJ1-1
CSVAETGGLTEAFF	TGCAGCGTTGCCGAAACAGGGGGCCTCACTGAAGCTTTCTTT	NA	TRBD1	TRBV29-1	TRBJ1-1
CAIRPGQGDYQPQHF	TGTGCCATCAGGCCGGGACAGGGTGACTATCAGCCCCAGCATTTT	NA	TRBD1	TRBV10-3	TRBJ1-5
CASSGGSGETQYF	TGTGCCAGCAGCGGCGGGAGTGGGGAGACCCAGTACTTC	once	TRBD2	TRBV6-5	TRBJ2-5
CASSLKTGQPYGYTF	TGTGCCAGCTCACTAAAGACAGGCCAGCCCTATGGCTACACCTTC	NA	NA	TRBV18	TRBJ1-2